These 9 T cell receptor beta chains originate from one sample sequenced in a study of blood T cells in healthy people across ages. It was with a sample-barcoded 5' primer and a J-beta primer mix that a second PCR of about 6 to 12 cycles was run. TCRdb re-derived calls from the 5' RACE reads in MiXCR, one entry per CDR3 protein. The sample includes about 1.1 million distinct CDR3 sequences, about two fifths of them seen just once. The sequenced material came from blood. The receptors shown here come from a man between 18 and 35 years old in good health.

To note about this clonotype: A much more abundant neighbour one base away suggests this may be a read error. The rearrangement joins TRBV12-3 or TRBV12-4 to TRBJ2-1; no reliable D call. V was cut by 3 bases and J by 3 bases, with 9 bases left in between. The CDR3 runs to 14 residues. The CDR3 spells CASSFSVVYNEQFF. In DNA, the CDR3 is TGTGCCAGCAGTTTCTCGGTGGTCTACAATGAGCAGTTCTTC.

The CDR3 DNA reads as TGTGCCAGCAGCATAACACAGGGGGGCCCCTACGAGCAGTACTTC. It codes for CASSITQGGPYEQYF. The chain is built from TRBV7-2 and TRBJ2-7; TRBD1 matches 8 bases. There are 15 residues in the CDR3. Germline V CDR1 and CDR2: SGHTA, FQGNSA. Trimming cost V 5 bases and J 2 bases; bases outside gene matches: 8.

This clonotype has only a few counts. The chain has TRBV5-1 and TRBJ2-7; D is undetermined. Germline CDR1 is SGHRS and CDR2 is YFSETQ. The CDR3 is 14 amino acids. Trimming cost V 3 bases and J 4 bases, with 14 bases left between them. The CDR3 spells CASSSRPESYEQYF. The CDR3 DNA sequence: TGCGCCAGCAGCTCGCGACCGGAATCTTACGAGCAGTACTTC.

CDR3 sequence reads: CASGQIGDTQYF. The CDR3, as DNA: TGTGCCAGCGGCCAAATAGGGGATACGCAGTATTTT. The chain links TRBV6-5 to TRBJ2-3; D unclear. The germline V gene has CDR1 MNHEY and CDR2 SVGAGI. Trimming stripped 8 bases from V and 6 bases from J, with 12 bases between. This CDR3 spans 12 amino acids.

This clonotype was picked up a small number of times. The chain joins TRBV25-1 to TRBJ1-1; possible D gene TRBD1, 5 bases. Germline-derived CDR1 and CDR2 are MGHDK and SYGVNS. V lost 1 base, J lost 7 bases, and 16 bases lay in between. This CDR3 has 15 amino acids. The CDR3 DNA is TGTGCCAGCAGTGAATTAGGAGGGGAGGTGGGTGAAGCTTTCTTT. Protein product: CASSELGGEVGEAFF.

As to this clonotype: The junction does not match germline at one end; this may be a read error. The chain joins TRBV5-5 to TRBJ1-2; possibly TRBD1 for D (6 bases). From germline, CDR1 is SGHKS and CDR2 YYEKEE (reference sequence). This CDR3 comprises 13 residues. This CDR3 is CASSLEGVEGYTF. The CDR3 nucleotides are TGTGCCAGCAGTTTGGAGGGGGTGGAGGGCTACACCTTC.

Remarks on this clonotype: One end of the junction fails to match germline, which may point to a read error. V gene TRBV7-2 combines with J gene TRBJ2-7; D is possibly TRBD2 (5 bases). This CDR3 is 18 amino acids long. In germline, CDR1 is SGHTA, CDR2 FQGNSA. CDR3 residues: CASSRTAAAPSSYNEQYF. For the CDR3, the DNA is TGCGCCAGCAGCCGCACCGCAGCGGCTCCTAGCTCCTACAATGAGCAGTACTTC.

In this sample, this clonotype turned up many times. V usage is TRBV12-3 or TRBV12-4 and J usage is TRBJ1-1; tentative D call: TRBD1 (5 bases). The CDR3 runs 13 residues. The germline V and J ends were trimmed by 2 bases and 4 bases, with 8 bases remaining between them. CDR3 in DNA: TGTGCCAGCAGTTTACAGGGATCCACTGAAGCTTTCTTT. The encoded protein is CASSLQGSTEAFF.

A few counts support this clonotype. The chain has TRBV20-1 and TRBJ1-5; 8 nucleotides align to TRBD1. The CDR3 covers 18 residues. V shed 3 bases and J 0 bases; nucleotides not matched to a gene: 13. Looked up from germline, CDR1 is DFQATT and CDR2 is SNEGSKA (reference sequence). The CDR3, as DNA: TGCAGTGCTAGTCTGCAGGGGGCTGACTCAGATAGCAATCAGCCCCAGCATTTT. It specifies CSASLQGADSDSNQPQHF.